The 32 T cell receptor beta chains reported below all come from one sample, sequenced in a study of tumor-infiltrating lymphocytes in primary liver carcinoma. Making TCR beta cDNA involved 400 to 600 ng total RNA and a constant-region primer. Slightly modified ARM-PCR, run as three nested multiplex PCR rounds, produced the TCR beta libraries. The first two PCR rounds, roughly 10 cycles each, used TRBV1-TRBV30 forward primers and a C-beta reverse primer. From the multiplex PCR reads, TCRdb called clonotypes with MiXCR, one entry per CDR3 protein. The sample gives some 190,000 distinct CDR3 sequences, less than 65% of which show up once; about 70% is in the top ten. Germline DNA was also extracted, and blood RNA was taken from unsorted whole blood. Material: peripheral blood. These receptor sequences come from a middle-aged man with primary liver carcinoma and hepatitis B virus infection.

The V call is TRBV2, the J call TRBJ2-7; 7 bases are a match to TRBD2. Germline loops: CDR1 SNHLY, CDR2 FYNNEI. V trimming: 5 bases; J trimming: 3 bases; junction bases outside the gene matches: 4. This CDR3 region has 13 residues. Here the CDR3 DNA reads TGTGCCAGCAGTCGTGGGGGGGACTACGAGCAGTACTTC. It is translated as CASSRGGDYEQYF.

This clonotype was seen only a few times. CDR3 in DNA: TGTGCCAGCAGTTTTCGGGGGGGATTCTACAATGAGCAGTTCTTC. This gives the protein CASSFRGGFYNEQFF. This chain connects TRBV12-3 or TRBV12-4 to TRBJ2-1, with 8 bases that match TRBD2. J gave up 3 bases and V 3 bases, and 4 bases lay outside the gene matches. CDR3 length: 15 residues.

This clonotype has just a few counts. The CDR3 protein is CASSEAYSGFAYEQYF. CDR3 nucleotide sequence: TGTGCCAGCAGTGAAGCGTACAGCGGCTTCGCCTACGAGCAGTACTTC. The chain is built from TRBV6-1 and TRBJ2-7; tentative D call: TRBD2 (5 bases). CDR1 MNHNS and CDR2 SASEGT come from the germline V gene. The CDR3 spans 16 residues. Trimming stripped 0 bases from V and 2 bases from J, with 14 bases between.

Of note for this clonotype: Germline is not matched at one junction end, which may reflect a read error. J is TRBJ2-2 and V is TRBV6-1; D may be TRBD2 (6 bases). From germline, CDR1 is MNHNS and CDR2 SASEGT. The CDR3 has 14 residues. The CDR3 loop reads CASKSRGNTGDLFF. CDR3 nucleotides: TGTGCCAGCAAGTCTCGCGGGAACACCGGGGATCTGTTTTTT.

Regarding this clonotype: This may stem from a read error, because a much larger clone lies one nucleotide away. This chain joins TRBV7-8 and TRBJ2-2; no clear D gene. Looked up from germline, CDR1 is SGHVS and CDR2 is FQNEAQ. V was cut by 3 bases and J by 5 bases, with 10 bases left in between. The CDR3 totals 14 residues. The CDR3 here is CASSLSSQTGELFF. The CDR3 nucleotides read TGTGCCAGCAGCTTGTCCAGCCAAACCGGGGAGCTGTTTTTT.

The rearrangement uses TRBV29-1 and TRBJ2-6; D might be TRBD2 (5 bases). Germline assignment: CDR1 SQVTM and CDR2 ANQGSEA. The CDR3 extends over 18 amino acids. V gave up 2 bases and J gave up 6 bases, with 23 bases separating them. This CDR3 is CSVEIRTGWTLLANVLTF. Here the CDR3 DNA reads TGCAGCGTTGAAATCCGGACGGGGTGGACTCTGTTGGCCAACGTCCTGACTTTC.

The gene calls are TRBV2 and TRBJ2-3; D possibly corresponds to TRBD2 (6 bases). Trimming pared 6 bases from V and 2 bases from J, leaving 12 bases between. Germline CDR1 is SNHLY and CDR2 is FYNNEI. The CDR3 runs to 14 residues. This CDR3 reads CASSYGSPTDTQYF. The CDR3 DNA reads as TGTGCCAGCAGCTACGGGAGCCCCACAGATACGCAGTATTTT.

This clonotype was detected a few times. The chain joins TRBV4-2 to TRBJ2-3; D may be TRBD1 (6 bases). The germline V gene encodes CDR1 LGHNA and CDR2 YNFKEQ. V lost 0 bases and J 0 bases, leaving 10 bases between the germline ends. The CDR3 spans 16 residues. Here the CDR3 reads CASSQDGQGSTDTQYF. The CDR3 region has the DNA TGTGCCAGCAGCCAAGATGGGCAGGGGAGCACAGATACGCAGTATTTT.

Concerning this clonotype: One junction end does not reproduce the germline sequence, and a read error may be involved. This chain connects TRBV6-1 to TRBJ1-1, with a tentative D call TRBD1 (5 bases). CDR1 and CDR2 (germline): MNHNS, SASEGT. This CDR3 comprises 15 residues. CDR3 sequence reads: CVSNLERGPITEAFF. The CDR3 nucleotides are TGTGTCAGCAACTTAGAAAGGGGACCAATAACTGAAGCTTTCTTT.

For this clonotype: A clone one base away is much larger, so this may be a read error. The rearrangement links TRBV29-1 to TRBJ2-5; D is unclear. Per germline, CDR1 SQVTM and CDR2 ANQGSEA. The V end lost 0 bases, the J end lost 10 bases, and 12 bases lay between the germline ends. The CDR3 totals 12 residues. The CDR3 DNA reads as TGCAGCGTTGAAGATCCAACAGAGGTCCAGTACTTC. As protein: CSVEDPTEVQYF.

The V and J genes are TRBV6-6 and TRBJ2-3, with 10 bases that match TRBD2. V gave up 1 base and J gave up 5 bases; unmatched junction bases: 18. The germline CDR1 and CDR2 sequences are MNHNY and SVGAGI (reference sequence). This CDR3 spans 20 amino acids. CDR3 sequence reads: CASSYLELAGNRIGVDTQYF. The CDR3 DNA follows: TGTGCCAGCAGTTACTTGGAACTAGCGGGGAACCGAATCGGAGTAGATACGCAGTATTTT.

The sample holds many counts of this clonotype. This chain links TRBV11-2 with TRBJ2-1, with 7 bases fitting TRBD2. V gave up 5 bases and J gave up 7 bases; unmatched junction bases: 8. The germline CDR1 and CDR2 sequences are SGHAT and FQNNGV. The CDR3 spans 14 residues. The CDR3 loop reads CASSRTSVGNEQFF. As DNA, the CDR3 is TGTGCCAGCAGCCGTACTAGCGTCGGGAATGAGCAGTTCTTC. Combining the CDR3 with reference TRBV11-2 and TRBJ2-1 gives the whole variable domain EAGVAQSPRYKIIEKRQSVAFWCNPISGHATLYWYQQILGQGPKLLIQFQNNGVVDDSQLPKDRFSAERLKGVDSTLKIQPAKLEDSAVYLCASSRTSVGNEQFFGPGTRLTVL.

V usage is TRBV6-1 and J usage is TRBJ2-1; D possibly corresponds to TRBD2 (6 bases). In germline, CDR1 is MNHNS, CDR2 SASEGT. CDR3 length equals 14 residues. V lost 3 bases, J lost 4 bases, and 10 bases lay in between. The chain's CDR3 is CASSERLVYNEQFF. DNA of the CDR3: TGTGCCAGCAGTGAGAGACTAGTTTACAATGAGCAGTTCTTC.

The chain uses TRBV24-1 and TRBJ1-1; unclear D gene. The length of the CDR3 is 15 residues. CDR1 and CDR2 from the germline V gene are KGHDR and SFDVKD. The ends were cut back, 5 bases at V and 1 base at J, with 13 bases in the middle. CDR3 amino acids: CATSANIKGNTEAFF. CDR3 nucleotides: TGTGCCACCAGTGCTAATATTAAGGGGAACACTGAAGCTTTCTTT.

Concerning this clonotype: A much larger clone is a single base away; this may be a read error. The CDR3 end shows no conserved phenylalanine or tryptophan, and so a read error is likely. The chain joins TRBV6-5 to TRBJ2-7, with D possibly being TRBD1 (6 bases). The V end lost 5 bases, the J end lost 6 bases, and 11 bases lay between the germline ends. Germline V gives CDR1 MNHEY, CDR2 SVGAGI. CDR3 length: 12 amino acids. The chain's CDR3 is CASSPGQSEQYL. Written as DNA, the CDR3 is TGTGCCAGCAGTCCCGGACAGTCCGAGCAGTACCTC.

The chain combines TRBV10-3 with TRBJ2-7; TRBD2 matches at 14 bases. The germline V gene has CDR1 ENHRY and CDR2 SYGVKD. This CDR3 spans 14 amino acids. V trimming: 11 bases; J trimming: 2 bases; junction bases outside the gene matches: 5. This CDR3 is CAVGLAGGTYEQYF. CDR3 DNA sequence: TGTGCCGTAGGACTAGCGGGAGGCACCTACGAGCAGTACTTC.

Details on this clonotype: The junction shows a germline mismatch at one end, possibly a read error. The V call is TRBV7-3, the J call TRBJ2-7, with 14 nucleotides matching TRBD2. The CDR3 length is 14 residues. Per germline, CDR1 SGHTA and CDR2 FQGTGA. The CDR3, as DNA: TGTGCCAGCAGCCCCGGGACTAGCGGGAGCGAGCAGTGCTTC. It is translated as CASSPGTSGSEQCF.

Of note for this clonotype: This may arise from a read error, as a much more abundant clone is one base away. This chain links TRBV11-3 with TRBJ2-1, with D unresolved. Per the germline V gene, CDR1 is SGHNT and CDR2 is YENEEA. V gave up 5 bases and J gave up 5 bases, with 22 bases separating them. The CDR3 length is 17 residues. This CDR3 is CASSPPRSSAANNEQFF. The CDR3 DNA sequence: TGTGCCAGCAGCCCTCCCCGGAGCAGTGCAGCCAACAATGAGCAGTTCTTC.

This clonotype was recorded only once. The rearrangement joins TRBV28 to TRBJ2-3; 8 bases agree with TRBD1. This CDR3 has 13 amino acids. The germline V gene has CDR1 MDHEN and CDR2 SYDVKM. V gave up 7 bases and J gave up 3 bases; unmatched junction bases: 3. The CDR3 DNA follows: TGTGCCAGCATGCAGGGGGCAACAGATACGCAGTATTTT. Its protein is CASMQGATDTQYF.

This clonotype was detected only a few times. The V and J genes are TRBV6-5 and TRBJ2-2; D gene unclear. CDR3 size: 14 residues. Germline lookup yields CDR1 MNHEY and CDR2 SVGAGI. The V gene lost 6 bases and the J gene lost 0 bases, with 8 bases spanning the gap. The chain's CDR3 is CASSPRPNTGELFF. CDR3 sequence (DNA): TGTGCCAGCAGCCCCCGTCCGAACACCGGGGAGCTGTTTTTT.

This clonotype was counted ten times or more. The chain joins TRBV11-2 to TRBJ1-5; the match to TRBD1 covers 7 bases. The CDR3 is 14 residues long. CDR1 and CDR2 from the germline V gene are SGHAT and FQNNGV. V shed 5 bases, J shed 8 bases, and the junction held 9 bases outside the gene matches. CDR3 coding DNA: TGTGCCAGCAGCCTTGGGCAGGGGGTTGAGCCCCAGCATTTT. Amino acid sequence: CASSLGQGVEPQHF. The full variable domain, with the rest looked up from reference TRBV11-2 and TRBJ1-5, is EAGVAQSPRYKIIEKRQSVAFWCNPISGHATLYWYQQILGQGPKLLIQFQNNGVVDDSQLPKDRFSAERLKGVDSTLKIQPAKLEDSAVYLCASSLGQGVEPQHFGDGTRLSIL.

Ten or more counts support this clonotype. The chain combines TRBV4-1 with TRBJ2-5; TRBD1 is a possible D gene (6 bases). Germline V gene lookup returns CDR1 MGHRA and CDR2 YSYEKL. Trimming pared 0 bases from V and 6 bases from J, leaving 17 bases between. The CDR3 has 16 amino acids. The CDR3 here is CASSQDREQGGKTQYF. The CDR3 region has the DNA TGCGCCAGCAGCCAAGATCGGGAACAGGGCGGAAAGACCCAGTACTTC.

Comments on this clonotype: A much bigger clone sits one base away, suggesting this may be a read error. The CDR3 does not end in the conserved phenylalanine or tryptophan, so this is likely a read error. The rearrangement uses TRBV4-2 and TRBJ2-1, with TRBD2 identical over 7 bases. V was clipped by 4 bases and J by 6 bases; unmatched bases: 9. Per germline, CDR1 LGHNA and CDR2 YNFKEQ. CDR3 length: 15 amino acids. The CDR3 loop is CASSPEAGRANEQFL. The CDR3, as DNA: TGTGCCAGCAGCCCCGAAGCGGGGAGGGCCAATGAGCAGTTCCTC.

Comment on this clonotype: A much larger clone differs by one base, so this may be a read error. V usage is TRBV11-2 and J usage is TRBJ2-3; 10 bases map to TRBD2. V lost 5 bases, J lost 4 bases, and 3 bases stayed unmatched. The CDR3 is 14 residues long. Germline V gene lookup returns CDR1 SGHAT and CDR2 FQNNGV. CDR3 protein: CASSRTSGSDTQYF. The CDR3 DNA sequence: TGTGCCAGCAGCAGGACTAGCGGCTCAGATACGCAGTATTTT.

This clonotype was observed at least ten times. The gene calls are TRBV11-1 and TRBJ2-2; 8 bases match TRBD1. Germline CDR1 SGHAT, CDR2 FQDESV (reference sequence). Trimming at V came to 0 bases and at J to 6 bases, leaving 15 bases not matched to a gene. The CDR3 is 19 amino acids. The CDR3: CASSLAFGQGAGPSGELFF. The CDR3 nucleotides read TGTGCCAGCAGCTTAGCCTTCGGACAGGGAGCCGGACCATCCGGGGAGCTGTTTTTT.

Comment on this clonotype: A clone one base away is much larger, so this may be a read error. V is TRBV12-3 or TRBV12-4 and J is TRBJ1-1; no firm D call. This CDR3 has 13 amino acids. V lost 2 bases and J lost 7, with 11 bases in between. The CDR3 nucleotides are TGTGCCAGCAGTTTAAATTCTCTCATTGAAGCTTTCTTT. Translating it yields CASSLNSLIEAFF.

Only a few counts were recorded for this clonotype. The J gene is TRBJ2-7, the V gene TRBV6-5; D is ambiguous. The CDR3 sequence is 16 residues long. CDR1 MNHEY and CDR2 SVGAGI come from the germline V gene. Trimming shortened V by 2 bases and J by 0 bases, and 14 bases separated the two germline ends. As DNA, the CDR3 is TGTGCCAGCAGTTACGGGCCATCAGACATCTCCTACGAGCAGTACTTC. Translation gives CASSYGPSDISYEQYF.

In the case of this clonotype: Possible read error: a much larger clone is one base away. This sequence joins TRBV11-2 and TRBJ2-2; a possible D gene is TRBD2 (6 bases). With 5 bases removed from V and 9 bases from J, the gap between germline ends came to 16 bases. The germline CDR1 and CDR2 sequences are SGHAT and FQNNGV. The CDR3 extends over 14 amino acids. CDR3 coding DNA: TGTGCCAGCAGCGAAGTGAGGGGACTCAGGGAGCTGTTTTTT. Protein sequence: CASSEVRGLRELFF.

A few counts support this clonotype. Given a much more abundant clone one base away, this may be a read error. The J gene is TRBJ2-7, the V gene TRBV11-2; D is possibly TRBD1 (6 bases). The V gene's germline CDR1 is SGHAT and CDR2 FQNNGV. Trimming stripped 5 bases from V and 4 bases from J, with 12 bases between. The CDR3 runs 13 residues. In DNA form, the CDR3 reads TGTGCCAGCAGCATAGCACAGGGATACGAGCAGTACTTC. It yields the protein CASSIAQGYEQYF.

This clonotype has only a few counts. The J gene is TRBJ1-1, the V gene TRBV7-9, with 8 bases matching TRBD1. The CDR3 is 14 amino acids. In germline, CDR1 is SEHNR, CDR2 FQNEAQ (reference sequence). V trimming: 3 bases; J trimming: 2 bases; junction bases outside the gene matches: 2. CDR3 region: CASSLDRENTEAFF. CDR3 nucleotides: TGTGCCAGCAGCTTGGACAGGGAAAACACTGAAGCTTTCTTT.

The V call is TRBV29-1, the J call TRBJ2-6, with D tentatively TRBD2 (10 bases). V lost 0 bases, J lost 1 base, and 22 bases lay in between. The CDR3 length is 20 residues. Germline V gene sequence: CDR1 SQVTM, CDR2 ANQGSEA. DNA for the CDR3: TGCAGCGTTGAAGAAGCGGGGGGGGACAGGGTATTATCTGGGGCCAACGTCCTGACTTTC. Translating gives CSVEEAGGDRVLSGANVLTF.

With regard to this clonotype: One base away lies a much larger clone, so this may be a sequencing read error. The chain links TRBV6-5 to TRBJ2-7; 11 nucleotides agree with TRBD2. Germline CDR1 and CDR2: MNHEY and SVGAGI. V trimming: 4 bases; J trimming: 2 bases; junction bases outside the gene matches: 4. This CDR3 has 15 residues. The CDR3 spells CASSWTSGSAYEQYF. CDR3 DNA sequence: TGTGCCAGCAGTTGGACTAGCGGGTCTGCCTACGAGCAGTACTTC.